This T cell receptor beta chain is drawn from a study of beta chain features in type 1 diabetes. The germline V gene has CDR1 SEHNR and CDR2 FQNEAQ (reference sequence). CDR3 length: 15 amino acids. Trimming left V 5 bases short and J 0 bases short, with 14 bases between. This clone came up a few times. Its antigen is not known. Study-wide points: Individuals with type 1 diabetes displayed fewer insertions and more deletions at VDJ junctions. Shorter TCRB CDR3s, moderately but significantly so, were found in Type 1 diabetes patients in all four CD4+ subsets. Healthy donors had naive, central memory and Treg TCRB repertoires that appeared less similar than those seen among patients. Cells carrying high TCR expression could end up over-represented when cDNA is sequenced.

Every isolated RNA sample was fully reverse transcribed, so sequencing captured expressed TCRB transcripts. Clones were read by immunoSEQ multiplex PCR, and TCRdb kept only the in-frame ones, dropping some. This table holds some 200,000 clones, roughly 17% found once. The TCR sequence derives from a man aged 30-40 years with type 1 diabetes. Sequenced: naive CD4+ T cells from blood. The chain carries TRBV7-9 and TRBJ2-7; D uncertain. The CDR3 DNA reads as TGTGCCAGCAGCCCGTACTCCCAGCCCTCCTACGAGCAGTACTTC. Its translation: CASSPYSQPSYEQYF.